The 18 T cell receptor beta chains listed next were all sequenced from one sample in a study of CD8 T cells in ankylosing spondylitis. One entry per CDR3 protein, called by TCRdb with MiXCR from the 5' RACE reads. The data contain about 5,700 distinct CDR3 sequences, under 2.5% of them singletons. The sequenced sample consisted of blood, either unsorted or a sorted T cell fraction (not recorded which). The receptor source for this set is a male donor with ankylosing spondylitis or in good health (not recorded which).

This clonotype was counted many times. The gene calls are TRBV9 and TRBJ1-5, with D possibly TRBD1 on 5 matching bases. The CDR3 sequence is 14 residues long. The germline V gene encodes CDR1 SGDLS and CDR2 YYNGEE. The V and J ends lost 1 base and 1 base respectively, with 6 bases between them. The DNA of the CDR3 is TGTGCCAGCAGCGTATGGGGGAGCAATCAGCCCCAGCATTTT. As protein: CASSVWGSNQPQHF.

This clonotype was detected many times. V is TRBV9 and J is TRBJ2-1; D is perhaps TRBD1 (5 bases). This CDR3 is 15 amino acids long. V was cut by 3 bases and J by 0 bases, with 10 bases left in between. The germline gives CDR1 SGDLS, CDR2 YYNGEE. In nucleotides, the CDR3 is TGTGCCAGCAGCGCGACAGCCAGCTCCTACAATGAGCAGTTCTTC. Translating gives CASSATASSYNEQFF. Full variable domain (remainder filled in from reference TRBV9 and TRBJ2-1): DSGVTQTPKHLITATGQRVTLRCSPRSGDLSVYWYQQSLDQGLQFLIQYYNGEERAKGNILERFSAQQFPDLHSELNLSSLELGDSALYFCASSATASSYNEQFFGPGTRLTVL.

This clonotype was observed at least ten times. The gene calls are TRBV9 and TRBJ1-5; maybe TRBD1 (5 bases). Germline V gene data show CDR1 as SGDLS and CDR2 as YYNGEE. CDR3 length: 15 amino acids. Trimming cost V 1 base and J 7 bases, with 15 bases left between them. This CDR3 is CASSVSGASGQPQHF. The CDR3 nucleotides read TGTGCCAGCAGCGTAAGCGGGGCCAGCGGCCAGCCCCAGCATTTT.

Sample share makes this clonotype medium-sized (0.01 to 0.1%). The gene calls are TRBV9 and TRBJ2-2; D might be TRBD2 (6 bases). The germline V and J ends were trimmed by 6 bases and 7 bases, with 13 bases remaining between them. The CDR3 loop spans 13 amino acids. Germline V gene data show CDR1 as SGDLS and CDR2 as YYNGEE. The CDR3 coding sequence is TGTGCCAGCAAGGAGGGGCTCGGCGGGGAGCTGTTTTTT. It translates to CASKEGLGGELFF. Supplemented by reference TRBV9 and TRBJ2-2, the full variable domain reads DSGVTQTPKHLITATGQRVTLRCSPRSGDLSVYWYQQSLDQGLQFLIQYYNGEERAKGNILERFSAQQFPDLHSELNLSSLELGDSALYFCASKEGLGGELFFGEGSRLTVL.

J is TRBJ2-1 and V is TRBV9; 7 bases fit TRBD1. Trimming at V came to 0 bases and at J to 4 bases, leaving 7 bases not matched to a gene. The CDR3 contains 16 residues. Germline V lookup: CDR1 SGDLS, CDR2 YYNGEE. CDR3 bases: TGTGCCAGCAGCGTAGCTGGGGACAGTGCTTACAATGAGCAGTTCTTC. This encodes CASSVAGDSAYNEQFF. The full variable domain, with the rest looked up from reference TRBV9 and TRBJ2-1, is DSGVTQTPKHLITATGQRVTLRCSPRSGDLSVYWYQQSLDQGLQFLIQYYNGEERAKGNILERFSAQQFPDLHSELNLSSLELGDSALYFCASSVAGDSAYNEQFFGPGTRLTVL.

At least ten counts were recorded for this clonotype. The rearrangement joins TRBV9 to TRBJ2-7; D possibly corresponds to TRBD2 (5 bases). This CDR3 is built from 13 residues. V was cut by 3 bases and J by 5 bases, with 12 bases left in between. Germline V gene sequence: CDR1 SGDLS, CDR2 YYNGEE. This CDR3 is CASSAREGHEQYF. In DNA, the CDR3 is TGTGCCAGCAGCGCCCGAGAGGGTCACGAGCAGTACTTC.

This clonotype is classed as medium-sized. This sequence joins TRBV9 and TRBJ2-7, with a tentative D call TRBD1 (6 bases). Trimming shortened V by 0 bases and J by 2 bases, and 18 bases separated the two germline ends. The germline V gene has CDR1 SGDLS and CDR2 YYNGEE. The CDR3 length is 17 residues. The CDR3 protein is CASSVGGAGGQAYEQYF. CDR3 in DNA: TGTGCCAGCAGCGTAGGAGGGGCTGGGGGACAAGCCTACGAGCAGTACTTC. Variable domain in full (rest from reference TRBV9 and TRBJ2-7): DSGVTQTPKHLITATGQRVTLRCSPRSGDLSVYWYQQSLDQGLQFLIQYYNGEERAKGNILERFSAQQFPDLHSELNLSSLELGDSALYFCASSVGGAGGQAYEQYFGPGTRLTVT.

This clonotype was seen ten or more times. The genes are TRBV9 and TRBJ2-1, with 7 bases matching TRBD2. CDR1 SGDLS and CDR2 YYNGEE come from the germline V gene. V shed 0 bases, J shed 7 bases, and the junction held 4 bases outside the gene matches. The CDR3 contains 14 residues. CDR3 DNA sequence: TGTGCCAGCAGCGTAGGTCTAGCGGTGAATGAGCAGTTCTTC. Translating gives CASSVGLAVNEQFF.

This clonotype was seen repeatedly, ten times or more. CDR3 bases: TGTGCCAGCAGCGGCCCCGGGACAGGGGCCGGGACCCAGTACTTC. It translates to CASSGPGTGAGTQYF. The V and J genes are TRBV9 and TRBJ2-5; 10 positions match TRBD1. Per the germline V gene, CDR1 is SGDLS and CDR2 is YYNGEE. The CDR3 spans 15 residues. V shed 3 bases and J 7 bases; nucleotides not matched to a gene: 9.

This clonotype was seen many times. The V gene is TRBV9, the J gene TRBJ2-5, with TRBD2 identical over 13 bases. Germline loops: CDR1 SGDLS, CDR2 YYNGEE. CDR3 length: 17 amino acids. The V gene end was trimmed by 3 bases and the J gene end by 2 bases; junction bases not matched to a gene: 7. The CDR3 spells CASSGIGLAGVQETQYF. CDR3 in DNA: TGTGCCAGCAGCGGGATCGGACTAGCGGGAGTGCAAGAGACCCAGTACTTC.

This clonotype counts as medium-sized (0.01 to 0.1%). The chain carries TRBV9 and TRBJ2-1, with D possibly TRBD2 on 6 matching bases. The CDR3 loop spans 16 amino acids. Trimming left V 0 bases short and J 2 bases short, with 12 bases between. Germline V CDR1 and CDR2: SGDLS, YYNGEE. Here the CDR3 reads CASSVEFGTPYNEQFF. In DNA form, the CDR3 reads TGTGCCAGCAGCGTAGAATTCGGGACTCCCTACAATGAGCAGTTCTTC. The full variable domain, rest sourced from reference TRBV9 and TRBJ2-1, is DSGVTQTPKHLITATGQRVTLRCSPRSGDLSVYWYQQSLDQGLQFLIQYYNGEERAKGNILERFSAQQFPDLHSELNLSSLELGDSALYFCASSVEFGTPYNEQFFGPGTRLTVL.

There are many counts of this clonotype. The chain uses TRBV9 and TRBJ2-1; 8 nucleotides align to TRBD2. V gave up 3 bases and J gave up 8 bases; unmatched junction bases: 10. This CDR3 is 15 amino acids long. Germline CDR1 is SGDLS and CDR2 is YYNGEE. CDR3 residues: CASSANGREADEQFF. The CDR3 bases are TGTGCCAGCAGCGCAAACGGGCGGGAGGCCGATGAGCAGTTCTTC.

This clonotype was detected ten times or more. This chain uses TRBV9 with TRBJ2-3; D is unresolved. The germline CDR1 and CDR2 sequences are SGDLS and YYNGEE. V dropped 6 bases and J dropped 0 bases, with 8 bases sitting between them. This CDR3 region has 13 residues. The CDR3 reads CASTGSSTDTQYF. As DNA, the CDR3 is TGTGCCAGCACCGGTTCTAGCACAGATACGCAGTATTTT. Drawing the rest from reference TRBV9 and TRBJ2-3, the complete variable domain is DSGVTQTPKHLITATGQRVTLRCSPRSGDLSVYWYQQSLDQGLQFLIQYYNGEERAKGNILERFSAQQFPDLHSELNLSSLELGDSALYFCASTGSSTDTQYFGPGTRLTVL.

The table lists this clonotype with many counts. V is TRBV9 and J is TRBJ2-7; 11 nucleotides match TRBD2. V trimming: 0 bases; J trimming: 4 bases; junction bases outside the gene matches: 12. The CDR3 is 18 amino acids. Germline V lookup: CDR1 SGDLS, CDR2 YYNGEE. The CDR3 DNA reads TGTGCCAGCAGCGTAGGGCCTCAGCTAGCGGGAGGTGGGTACGAGCAGTACTTC. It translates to CASSVGPQLAGGGYEQYF.

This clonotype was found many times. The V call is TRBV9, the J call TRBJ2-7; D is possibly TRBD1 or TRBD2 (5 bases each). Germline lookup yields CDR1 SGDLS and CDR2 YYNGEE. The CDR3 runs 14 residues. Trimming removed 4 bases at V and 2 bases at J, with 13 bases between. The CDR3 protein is CASSPGTEAYEQYF. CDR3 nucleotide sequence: TGTGCCAGCAGCCCCGGGACCGAAGCCTACGAGCAGTACTTC.

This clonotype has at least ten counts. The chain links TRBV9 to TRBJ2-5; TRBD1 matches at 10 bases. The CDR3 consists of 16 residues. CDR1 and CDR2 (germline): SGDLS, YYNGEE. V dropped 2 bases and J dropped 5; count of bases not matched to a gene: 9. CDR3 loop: CASSVGTGALGETQYF. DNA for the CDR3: TGTGCCAGCAGCGTCGGGACAGGGGCCCTGGGGGAGACCCAGTACTTC.

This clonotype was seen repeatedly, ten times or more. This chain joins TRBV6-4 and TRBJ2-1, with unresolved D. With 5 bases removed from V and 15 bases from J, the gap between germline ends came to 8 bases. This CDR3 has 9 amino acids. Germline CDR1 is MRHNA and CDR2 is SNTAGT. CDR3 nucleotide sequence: TGTGCCAGCAGTTTTTGTTCGTTCTTC. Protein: CASSFCSFF.

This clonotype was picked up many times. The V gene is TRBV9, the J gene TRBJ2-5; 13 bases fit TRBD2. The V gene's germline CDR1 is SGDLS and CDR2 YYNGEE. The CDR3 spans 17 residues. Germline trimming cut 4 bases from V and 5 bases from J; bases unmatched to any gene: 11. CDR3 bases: TGTGCCAGCAGCCCAGTAGAAGTACTAGCGGGAGGGGAGACCCAGTACTTC. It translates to CASSPVEVLAGGETQYF.